The source of this T cell receptor (beta chain) is a study of T-cell reconstitution after alpha-beta-depleted transplantation in children. Preparation of the TCRbeta library was carried out with unique molecular identifiers. MiXCR was run by TCRdb on the PCR reads, yielding one entry per CDR3 protein. Among around 500,000 distinct CDR3 sequences, around 12% were seen once, and the ten largest hold about 6%. V was cut by 4 bases and J by 0 bases, with 12 bases left in between. The germline V gene has CDR1 MNHEY and CDR2 SVGEGT. The CDR3 runs 15 residues. The chain couples TRBV6-2 or TRBV6-3 to TRBJ1-1; D is uncertain. This receptor was identified in a human donor who donated a stem cell graft to a child with combined immunodeficiency. The sequencing used PBMCs from the stem cell graft donor, collected from the stem cell graft. CDR3 residues: CASSFLRPLNTEAFF. The CDR3 DNA reads TGTGCCAGCAGTTTTCTAAGGCCTTTGAACACTGAAGCTTTCTTT.